The 5 T cell receptor beta chains presented below share a single source sample, sequenced in a study of shared clonotypes between healthy human individuals (dated by TCRdb to 2018 to 2021). The library was produced with the immunoSEQ multiplex PCR assay. As stored in TCRdb, this immuneACCESS dataset retains in-frame rearrangements with V and J assigned. A fraction of the clones does not appear; measured against another copy, unresolved V genes explain less than half of the discrepancy, and the remainder lacks a known reason. The sample table contains about 680,000 clones; only one count was recorded for roughly 70% of them. Of the sample, approximately 1.8% falls within the top ten clones. Material: memory CD4+ T cells sorted from blood. Interpreted using the paper, the cell subset or site label stands for: CD45RA-negative fraction. The receptor source for this set is a woman aged 25 to 39 in good health.

In this sample, this clone turned up many times. This sample also contains other DNA sequences that code for the same CDR3. This chain links TRBV5-1 with TRBJ2-2; possibly TRBD1 or TRBD2 for D (5 bases each). The CDR3 spans 14 residues. Trimming removed 1 base from V and 5 bases from J, with 9 bases in between. The germline CDR1 and CDR2 sequences are SGHRS and YFSETQ. The CDR3 loop reads CASSLQGGTGELFF. CDR3 DNA: TGCGCCAGCAGCTTGCAGGGCGGGACCGGGGAGCTGTTTTTT.

The chain recombines TRBV5-1 with TRBJ2-3; D remains ambiguous. This CDR3 is 15 amino acids long. The V gene's germline CDR1 is SGHRS and CDR2 YFSETQ. Trimming stripped 0 bases from V and 0 bases from J, with 8 bases between. The CDR3 DNA reads TGCGCCAGCAGCTTGGACTTTGCTAGCACAGATACGCAGTATTTT. Translation: CASSLDFASTDTQYF. Complete variable domain (other parts from reference TRBV5-1 and TRBJ2-3): KAGVTQTPRYLIKTRGQQVTLSCSPISGHRSVSWYQQTPGQGLQFLFEYFSETQRNKGNFPGRFSGRQFSNSRSEMNVSTLELGDSALYLCASSLDFASTDTQYFGPGTRLTVL.

The J gene is TRBJ2-3, the V gene TRBV30; TRBD2 agrees at 10 bases. The CDR3 consists of 14 residues. CDR1 and CDR2 (germline): GTSNPN, SVGIG (reference sequence). The V gene end was trimmed by 5 bases and the J gene end by 5 bases; junction bases not matched to a gene: 7. The CDR3 region is CAWEAGGVGDTQYF. The DNA for the CDR3 is TGTGCCTGGGAAGCGGGAGGGGTTGGAGATACGCAGTATTTT.

The DNA for the CDR3 is TGCGCCAGCAGACGGACCCGGGACACTGAAGCTTTCTTT. Translation gives CASRRTRDTEAFF. The chain links TRBV5-1 to TRBJ1-1, with D unresolved. V was trimmed by 5 bases and J by 3 bases, leaving 11 bases between them. This CDR3 has 13 amino acids. Germline-derived CDR1 and CDR2 are SGHRS and YFSETQ.

The chain is built from TRBV2 and TRBJ2-1, with a possible D match to TRBD1 (6 bases). CDR1 is SNHLY, CDR2 FYNNEI, per germline. The length of the CDR3 is 13 residues. The germline V and J ends were trimmed by 10 bases and 1 base, with 11 bases remaining between them. The CDR3 loop is CATQDRSYNEQFF. For the CDR3, the DNA is TGTGCCACCCAGGACAGATCCTACAATGAGCAGTTCTTC.